One sample yielded the 5 T cell receptor beta chains listed below, sequenced in a study of T-cell memory formation after mild COVID-19. TCRdb called the 5' RACE reads again in MiXCR, with one record for every CDR3 protein. The table has 150,000 to 200,000 distinct CDR3 sequences, roughly 17% seen once. The sequenced material came from PBMCs or a T cell subset sorted from them (not recorded which). These receptors came from an adult woman who had mild COVID-19 (a few samples of this study predate the infection). Cell type and time point are not known.

This clonotype was observed many times. The chain carries TRBV7-2 and TRBJ1-2, with D possibly TRBD1 on 6 matching bases. Trimming pared 5 bases from V and 5 bases from J, leaving 12 bases between. Germline loops: CDR1 SGHTA, CDR2 FQGNSA. CDR3 length: 13 residues. The CDR3 sequence: CASSPDRIYGYTF. In nucleotides, the CDR3 is TGTGCCAGCAGCCCCGACAGGATTTATGGCTACACCTTC.

The chain uses TRBV5-1 and TRBJ1-4; tentatively, D is TRBD1 (5 bases). Trimming left V 5 bases short and J 4 bases short, with 12 bases between. CDR1 and CDR2 from the germline V gene are SGHRS and YFSETQ. The CDR3 is 14 amino acids. The CDR3 reads CASRAGGSNEKLFF. CDR3 nucleotide sequence: TGCGCCAGCAGAGCTGGGGGGAGTAATGAAAAACTGTTTTTT.

V gene TRBV11-2 combines with J gene TRBJ1-5; D not certain. Deletions cut 5 bases from V and 4 bases from J, with 6 bases between. Germline assignment: CDR1 SGHAT and CDR2 FQNNGV. The length of the CDR3 is 12 residues. This CDR3 is CASSTLNQPQHF. The CDR3 DNA sequence: TGTGCCAGCAGCACTCTTAATCAGCCCCAGCATTTT.

This clonotype was recorded a few times. The chain links TRBV7-8 to TRBJ1-1; TRBD1 might be the D (5 bases). Germline assignment: CDR1 SGHVS and CDR2 FQNEAQ. The CDR3 has 15 amino acids. Between the trimmed V and J ends, which lost 4 bases and 1 base, there was a span of 13 bases. CDR3: CASSSRAGANTEAFF. The CDR3 nucleotides are TGTGCCAGCAGCTCCCGGGCTGGGGCGAACACTGAAGCTTTCTTT.

The chain has TRBV29-1 and TRBJ2-5; D is uncertain. This CDR3 comprises 14 residues. V shed 4 bases and J shed 3 bases, with 15 bases lying between them. Per germline, CDR1 SQVTM and CDR2 ANQGSEA. The CDR3 is CSVARRDRKETQYF. In nucleotides, the CDR3 is TGCAGCGTTGCTCGAAGGGATAGGAAAGAGACCCAGTACTTC. The variable domain in full, with the rest retrieved from reference TRBV29-1 and TRBJ2-5, is SAVISQKPSRDICQRGTSLTIQCQVDSQVTMMFWYRQQPGQSLTLIATANQGSEATYESGFVIDKFPISRPNLTFSTLTVSNMSPEDSSIYLCSVARRDRKETQYFGPGTRLLVL.